The source of this T cell receptor (beta chain) is a study of shared clonotypes between healthy human individuals (dated by TCRdb to about 2020). Broadly, across the study: A few men and a couple of women, aged 18 to 49 years, made up the cohort. Different laboratories and diverse techniques were used to prepare libraries and sequence TCR repertoires, to increase sequencing depth and limit assay-specific biases. To estimate repertoire size and how much clonotypes are shared between individuals, the study performed deep sequencing of blood TCR repertoires from a few healthy adults. Between about 0.8 and 9 billion PBMCs per donor were obtained by leukapheresis. Points the paper makes about the study in general: The small number of donors limited the genetic and exposure-history diversity represented. Sampling was restricted to blood, and TCR repertoires in tissues likely differ from the TCR repertoires found in blood. Pairwise subsampling indicated that sequencing depth was expected to affect the degree of clonotype sharing among donors.

The donors were healthy, HIV-negative adults who had no recently reported acute infections or vaccinations. All donors were Caucasian adults living in Nashville, Tennessee, USA. For unsorted samples, 96 million or so PBMCs were counted, and genomic DNA was extracted using the QIAamp DNA Blood Mini kit. Blood was obtained by leukapheresis, after which PBMCs were separated by Ficoll-Histopaque density gradient centrifugation and cryopreserved in liquid nitrogen vapor phase. Using the deep immunoSEQ assay, TCR CDR3 regions were amplified from genomic DNA by multiplex PCR. Extracted genomic DNA from each cell subset was distributed evenly across all wells of several immunoSEQ 96-well plates, and each plate was treated as a replicate. For unsorted PBMC, roughly 0.3 ug genomic DNA, equal to about 29,000 T cell genomes, was loaded into each replicate PCR. Ten immunoSEQ deep assay plates were used to sequence the unsorted PBMC genomic DNA. The purified libraries were quantified using a Qubit 3.0 fluorometer, sized with a Bioanalyzer 2100, and then quantified again using the KAPA Library Quantification kit. A separate single-read 150-cycle Illumina NextSeq 550 flow cell was used to sequence each immunoSEQ 96-well plate. As for the authors' bioinformatics: The immunoSEQ output contained only junctional sequences without quality scores, so filtering could not match that applied to full-length reads. To assign V/J genes and CDR3, sequences were annotated against IMGT germline references using PyIR, a Python wrapper for IgBLAST v1.9. Reads were filtered out if the reads had weak V/J assignments (E-value above 1e-6), no CDR3, stop codons, out-of-frame junctions, or ambiguous translated residues. V3J clonotypes were defined as sequences sharing an identical inferred V gene, J gene, and CDR3 amino acid sequence. Percentage overlap between repertoires was calculated by dividing the number of shared unique clonotypes by the size of the smaller repertoire. RTK rarefaction, the Chao1 estimator, and Recon v2.1 estimates of unobserved clonotypes were used to assess repertoire richness. Drawn from immuneACCESS, this table holds only the in-frame rearrangements with V and J called that TCRdb kept. Clones are partly lost; checked studies trace under half to an unresolved V gene and leave the rest unexplained. V and J calls and clone size follow that table, whereas D and trimming were derived from the DNA. This sample gives about 490,000 clones in total; 76% of them show up just once. Under 15% of the sample belongs to the ten largest clones.

Including the terminal cysteine and phenylalanine, the CDR3 comprises 15 residues. Only CDR3 DNA remains: 45 bases, in frame from the first base. Via the germline V gene (reference sequence), CDR1 is LNHDA and CDR2 SQIVND. Trimmed from V: 8 bases; trimmed from J: 7 bases; junction bases lacking a gene match: 15. For this clone: This clone's antigen is unknown. Per-base qualities were not stored, and no clone one base away is much larger.

The sample taken for sequencing was PBMCs. The chain links TRBV19 with TRBJ2-7, with TRBD1 identical over 9 junction bases. The receptor comes from a woman in her thirties or forties in good health. Some clones in this sample may be carry-over from other donors' samples. The DNA sequence follows: TGTGCCAGTTTCCCCGGGACAGGGCCTCCTGGGGAGCAGTACTTC. This codes for CASFPGTGPPGEQYF.